The TCR beta chain described here comes from a study of human T cells and chemical hapten exposure. Germline V CDR1 and CDR2: SGHRS, YFSETQ. Trimming cost V 1 base and J 5 bases; bases outside gene matches: 13. CDR3 length: 17 residues. Study findings and constraints: A positive correlation with patch test score was shown by PT1 expanded TCR counts. Significantly more large CDR3 similarity clusters arose among expanded TCRs than among controls.

Time point: patch test 3, about 24 weeks after DPC sensitization. Treatment meaning: therapeutic diphenylcyclopropenone sensitization with weekly scalp DPC. Sample donors consisted of patients with alopecia, aged 18 to 70 years, who were suitable for DPC. This clonotype appeared many times. What it binds is unknown. TCRdb called the RACE reads again in MiXCR, with one record for every CDR3 protein. The table has roughly 62,000 distinct CDR3 sequences, over 10% seen once. The gene calls are TRBV5-1 and TRBJ2-7; 9 positions agree with TRBD2. This clonotype was sampled from a man aged 30-40 years with alopecia areata. Some clones in this sample may be carry-over from other donors' samples. The specimen comprised whole blood, sampled in connection with sensitization to the hapten diphenylcyclopropenone (DPC). The CDR3 DNA is TGCGCCAGCAGCTTGTCCCCCTCCGGGACTAGCTTCCACGAGCAGTACTTC. As protein: CASSLSPSGTSFHEQYF. Looking up the rest from reference TRBV5-1 and TRBJ2-7 gives the full variable domain: KAGVTQTPRYLIKTRGQQVTLSCSPISGHRSVSWYQQTPGQGLQFLFEYFSETQRNKGNFPGRFSGRQFSNSRSEMNVSTLELGDSALYLCASSLSPSGTSFHEQYFGPGTRLTVT.